This TCR beta chain is drawn from a study of T cell changes during pregnancy in multiple sclerosis. Assay used: immunoSEQ multiplex PCR; TCRdb lists only in-frame clones, some missing. Among approximately 18,000 clones listed, around four fifths were seen once. Source: CD8+ T cells from peripheral blood mononuclear cells, taken in the second trimester of pregnancy. This receptor was taken from a female donor in good health, enrolled as a control in a pregnancy study.

The CDR3 DNA follows: TGTGCCAGCAGCCCCGGAGAGACCCAGTACTTC. As protein: CASSPGETQYF. The chain combines TRBV7-9 with TRBJ2-5, with D uncertain. Germline CDR1 SEHNR, CDR2 FQNEAQ (reference sequence). The V end lost 5 bases, the J end lost 4 bases, and 5 bases lay between the germline ends. The CDR3 length is 11 residues.